This T cell receptor (beta chain) was documented in a study of T cells in Graves' hyperthyroidism and ophthalmopathy. The source material, RNA transcripts, was used to amplify TCR beta CDR3 regions. Researchers ran a first-round RT-PCR on the TCR CDR3 using the HTBI primer set. In TCRdb, the multiplex PCR reads were re-called with MiXCR into one record per CDR3 protein. This sample has over 450,000 distinct CDR3 sequences; roughly 18% occur once, and the top ten carry approximately 18%. The V and J ends lost 5 bases and 11 bases respectively, with 16 bases between them. The CDR3 is 13 residues long. This clonotype was seen a few times.

This chain uses TRBV12-3 or TRBV12-4 with TRBJ1-3; D is ambiguous. Sequencing was carried out using blood. The sequence derives from a woman under 30 with Graves' ophthalmopathy. As DNA, the CDR3 is TGTGCCAGCAGTCCCGCCCTTGCCGGGCCCATATATTTT. Amino acid sequence: CASSPALAGPIYF.